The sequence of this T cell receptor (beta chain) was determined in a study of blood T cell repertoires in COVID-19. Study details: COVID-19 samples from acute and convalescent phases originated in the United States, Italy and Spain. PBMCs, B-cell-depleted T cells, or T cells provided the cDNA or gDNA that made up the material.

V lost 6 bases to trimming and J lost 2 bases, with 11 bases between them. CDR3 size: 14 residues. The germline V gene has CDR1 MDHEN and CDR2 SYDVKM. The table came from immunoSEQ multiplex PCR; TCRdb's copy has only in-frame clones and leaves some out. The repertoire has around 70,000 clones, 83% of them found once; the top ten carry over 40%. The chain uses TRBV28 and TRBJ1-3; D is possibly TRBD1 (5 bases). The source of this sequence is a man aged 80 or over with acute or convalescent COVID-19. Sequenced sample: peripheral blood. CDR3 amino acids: CASSPRVAGNTIYF. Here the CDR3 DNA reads TGTGCCAGCAGCCCCAGGGTTGCTGGAAACACCATATATTTT.